Given below is one TCR beta chain in context. CDR3 length: 14 residues. The V gene lost 5 bases and the J gene lost 2 bases, with 12 bases spanning the gap. CDR1 and CDR2 (germline): SGHTA, FQGNSA. This entry belongs to a study of blood T cells in healthy people across ages. Through a sample-barcoded 5' primer and a J-beta primer mix, a second PCR was run for roughly 6 to 12 cycles. Researchers report that a template-switch adaptor with 12 random nucleotides tagged each cDNA molecule. TCRdb used MiXCR to reprocess the 5' RACE reads, holding one entry per CDR3 protein. Here the sample spans hundreds of thousands of distinct CDR3 sequences, 29% being singletons.

The source is a woman of 80 years or more in good health. The sample was blood. V and J are TRBV7-2 and TRBJ1-1, with no clear D. The CDR3 sequence is CASSLTTDNTEAFF. CDR3 DNA sequence: TGTGCCAGCAGCCTAACGACGGACAACACTGAAGCTTTCTTT.